The source of this TCR beta chain is a study of neoadjuvant anti-PD-1 for oral cavity cancer. Overall study context: Around day 43, patients without progression received a fourth nivolumab dose before surgery. Overall study findings and caveats: Each response group had just a few patients in TCR analyses.

Most PBMC samples had approximately 470 ng input DNA in six replicates. The method was immunoSEQ multiplex PCR; TCRdb's version includes in-frame clones alone and lacks a portion of them. Of approximately 13,000 clones detected, over 60% appear once; the ten largest clones hold more than 2%. Patients had HPV-negative, locally advanced oral cavity squamous cell carcinoma. The sample holds a few counts of this clone. Its specificity is unknown. This CDR3 contains 16 residues. With V trimmed by 5 bases and J by 1 base, 11 bases remained unmatched. The germline V gene has CDR1 SGHTA and CDR2 FQGNSA. The V call is TRBV7-2, the J call TRBJ2-7, with TRBD2 identical over 7 bases. Sequenced material: PBMCs, taken before nivolumab (anti-PD-1) treatment. This TCR derives from a person aged 35-80 years with oral cavity squamous cell carcinoma. CDR3 nucleotides: TGTGCCAGCAGCCTCCCCCGGGGCGGGGGTTCCTACGAGCAGTACTTC. Translated, it gives CASSLPRGGGSYEQYF.